This section outlines one T cell receptor beta chain sequence together with its context. Its matching antigen is unknown. The sample comes from a study of T cell repertoires in cytomegalovirus infection. Study at large: In the study, CMV epitopes included recently identified HLA-C-restricted and well-studied HLA-B-restricted ones. Indications of both CMV infection and matching HLA type were provided by public TCR beta signatures.

Regarding the study as a whole: Cumulative frequency of public TCR beta families picked out carriers of CMV plus the relevant HLA.

CDR3 length: 15 amino acids. After removal of 4 bases from V and 4 bases from J, the junction contained 7 bases not matched to a gene. Using its own MiXCR run on the reads, TCRdb lists one record per CDR3 protein. The data show approximately 990,000 distinct CDR3 sequences, with around 30% seen just once and over 12% held by the top ten. The clonotype originates from a human donor in good health (CMV status not recorded). Some clones in this sample may be carry-over from other donors' samples. Sequencing was performed on cultured CD8+ T cells from PBMCs, taken from culture after CMV antigen stimulation. The chain has TRBV12-3 or TRBV12-4 and TRBJ1-1; 9 bases match TRBD1. The CDR3 DNA is TGTGCCAGCAGTTCGGCGGACAGGGGAGGCACTGAAGCTTTCTTT. It translates to CASSSADRGGTEAFF.